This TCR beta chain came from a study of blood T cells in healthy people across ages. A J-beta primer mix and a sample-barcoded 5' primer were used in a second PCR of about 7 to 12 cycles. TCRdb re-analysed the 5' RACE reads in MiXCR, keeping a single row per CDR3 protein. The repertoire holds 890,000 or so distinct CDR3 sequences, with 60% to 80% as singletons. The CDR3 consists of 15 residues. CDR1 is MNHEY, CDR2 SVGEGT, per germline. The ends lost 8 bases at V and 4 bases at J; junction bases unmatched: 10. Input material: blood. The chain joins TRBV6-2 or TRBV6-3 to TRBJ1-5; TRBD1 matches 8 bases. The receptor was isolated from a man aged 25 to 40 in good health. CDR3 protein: CASASTGGRNQPQHF. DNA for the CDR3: TGTGCCAGCGCAAGCACAGGGGGAAGGAATCAGCCCCAGCATTTT.